This entry lists 13 T cell receptor beta chains sequenced from one sample in a study. Via MiXCR, TCRdb re-called the RT-PCR reads, giving one row per CDR3 protein. This table has approximately 720,000 distinct CDR3 sequences, more than 13% appearing once. Material: memory CD4+ T cells from blood. Every receptor here comes from a female donor in good health, serving as a healthy control.

Worth noting for this clonotype: Its ends do not fully match the called genes, so a read error is possible. J is TRBJ2-6 and V is TRBV12-3 or TRBV12-4; 7 nucleotides match TRBD1. This CDR3 region has 19 residues. CDR3: CGSSKLGQAAYSGANVLTF. The CDR3 bases are TGTGGCAGCAGTAAACTAGGACAGGCTGCCTACTCTGGGGCCAACGTCCTGACTTTC.

This clonotype came up a few times. This chain connects TRBV10-3 to TRBJ1-4, with TRBD1 identical over 7 bases. The CDR3 has 14 residues. Germline CDR1 ENHRY, CDR2 SYGVKD. The V and J ends lost 5 bases and 2 bases, in that order; junction bases with no gene match: 2. This chain's CDR3 is CAISSDRTNEKLFF. CDR3 DNA: TGTGCCATCAGTTCGGACAGGACTAATGAAAAACTGTTTTTT.

The CDR3 region is CASSAGTANYEQYF. The CDR3 coding sequence is TGTGCCAGCAGCGCGGGAACGGCCAACTACGAGCAGTACTTC. The chain recombines TRBV2 with TRBJ2-7, with D possibly matching TRBD2 (6 bases). Germline V gene lookup returns CDR1 SNHLY and CDR2 FYNNEI. The CDR3 totals 14 residues. V gave up 6 bases and J gave up 3 bases, with 15 bases separating them.

The CDR3 spells CASSLGGAMGTEAFF. DNA for the CDR3: TGTGCCAGCAGCTTGGGGGGGGCGATGGGGACTGAAGCTTTCTTT. The chain has TRBV5-6 and TRBJ1-1, with a weak D call TRBD1 (6 bases). The CDR3 is 15 amino acids. The germline V and J ends were trimmed by 0 bases and 5 bases, with 14 bases remaining between them. Germline CDR1 and CDR2: SGHDT and YYEEEE.

This clonotype was picked up many times. The chain recombines TRBV15 with TRBJ2-3, with 10 bases identical to TRBD2. Trimming removed 9 bases from V and 1 base from J; junction bases left unmatched: 4. The germline gives CDR1 LNHNV, CDR2 YYDKDF (reference sequence). CDR3 length equals 14 residues. CDR3 residues: CATRLAGGTDTQYF. CDR3 DNA sequence: TGTGCCACAAGACTAGCGGGTGGCACAGATACGCAGTATTTT. Variable domain in full (rest from reference TRBV15 and TRBJ2-3): DAMVIQNPRYQVTQFGKPVTLSCSQTLNHNVMYWYQQKSSQAPKLLFHYYDKDFNNEADTPDNFQSRRPNTSFCFLDIRSPGLGDTAMYLCATRLAGGTDTQYFGPGTRLTVL.

With respect to this clonotype: A read error is possible here, since a much larger clone lies one base away. The chain couples TRBV28 to TRBJ2-3; D remains unclear. Germline V gives CDR1 MDHEN, CDR2 SYDVKM. V lost 7 bases, J lost 2 bases, and 16 bases lay in between. The CDR3 is made up of 15 amino acids. DNA of the CDR3: TGTGCCAGCACCGTGGGAATAACATTCACAGATACGCAGTATTTT. Translation gives CASTVGITFTDTQYF. Full variable domain (outside the CDR3, taken from reference TRBV28 and TRBJ2-3): DVKVTQSSRYLVKRTGEKVFLECVQDMDHENMFWYRQDPGLGLRLIYFSYDVKMKEKGDIPEGYSVSREKKERFSLILESASTNQTSMYLCASTVGITFTDTQYFGPGTRLTVL.

The V gene is TRBV6-5, the J gene TRBJ1-3; 9 positions match TRBD1. Germline V gene sequence: CDR1 MNHEY, CDR2 SVGAGI. The CDR3 is made up of 14 amino acids. J was trimmed by 2 bases and V by 7 bases; bases with no gene match: 3. CDR3 protein: CASKGTGTGNTIYF. The CDR3 DNA reads as TGTGCCAGCAAAGGGACAGGGACTGGAAACACCATATATTTT.

This clonotype came up a few times. The V gene is TRBV20-1, the J gene TRBJ1-1, with 8 bases that match TRBD1. CDR3 length: 15 amino acids. The V gene end was trimmed by 0 bases and the J gene end by 5 bases; junction bases not matched to a gene: 8. Germline V gene sequence: CDR1 DFQATT, CDR2 SNEGSKA (reference sequence). The CDR3 bases are TGCAGTGCTAGAGACAACAGGGGGTCGTGGACTGAAGCTTTCTTT. Protein: CSARDNRGSWTEAFF.

V and J are TRBV24-1 and TRBJ1-5; TRBD1 aligns across 7 bases. This CDR3 has 16 amino acids. The V and J ends lost 4 bases and 3 bases, in that order; junction bases with no gene match: 8. CDR1 KGHDR and CDR2 SFDVKD come from the germline V gene. The CDR3: CATSDPTGRNNQPQHF. DNA of the CDR3: TGTGCCACCAGTGACCCGACAGGGAGGAACAATCAGCCCCAGCATTTT.

This clonotype was seen more than once but under ten times. This rearrangement joins TRBV20-1 to TRBJ1-1; a weak D match, TRBD1 (6 bases). Per the germline V gene, CDR1 is DFQATT and CDR2 is SNEGSKA (reference sequence). The length of the CDR3 is 12 residues. Trimming took 6 bases from V and 4 from J, leaving 12 bases between them. The CDR3 DNA follows: TGCAGTGCCGGTACAGGGTTCACTGAAGCTTTCTTT. Translating it yields CSAGTGFTEAFF.

This clonotype has more than one count but fewer than ten. The rearrangement joins TRBV20-1 to TRBJ2-1; the D call may be TRBD1 or TRBD2 (5 bases each). The V gene lost 7 bases and the J gene lost 6 bases, with 16 bases spanning the gap. CDR1 is DFQATT, CDR2 SNEGSKA, per germline (reference sequence). The CDR3 contains 13 residues. The CDR3: CSVGTPGSNEQFF. The CDR3, as DNA: TGCAGTGTAGGGACCCCCGGGTCCAATGAGCAGTTCTTC.

This clonotype was counted ten times or more. V is TRBV12-3 or TRBV12-4 and J is TRBJ2-7, with 9 bases matching TRBD2. The CDR3 is 15 amino acids. Germline trimming cut 6 bases from V and 2 bases from J; bases unmatched to any gene: 8. The CDR3 loop is CASSPGLAITYEQYF. CDR3 coding DNA: TGTGCCAGCAGCCCTGGACTAGCGATTACCTACGAGCAGTACTTC.

The sample holds a few counts of this clonotype. V is TRBV18 and J is TRBJ2-1; TRBD2 matches at 8 bases. J lost 5 bases, V lost 3 bases, and 6 bases had no gene match. The CDR3 extends over 15 amino acids. Germline V gene data show CDR1 as KGHSH and CDR2 as LQKENI. CDR3 coding DNA: TGTGCCAGCTCACCGAGCGGGGGTAAGGACAATGAGCAGTTCTTC. Translated: CASSPSGGKDNEQFF.